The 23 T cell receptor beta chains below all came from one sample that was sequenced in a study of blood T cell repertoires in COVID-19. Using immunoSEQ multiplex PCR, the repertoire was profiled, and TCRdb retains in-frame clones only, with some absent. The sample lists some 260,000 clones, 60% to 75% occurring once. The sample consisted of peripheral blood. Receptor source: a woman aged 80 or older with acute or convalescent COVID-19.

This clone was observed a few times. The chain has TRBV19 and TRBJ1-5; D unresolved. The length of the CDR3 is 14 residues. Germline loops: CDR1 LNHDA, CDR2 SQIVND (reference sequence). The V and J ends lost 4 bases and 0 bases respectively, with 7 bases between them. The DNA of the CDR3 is TGTGCCAGTAGTAGAGGATATAGCAATCAGCCCCAGCATTTT. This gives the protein CASSRGYSNQPQHF.

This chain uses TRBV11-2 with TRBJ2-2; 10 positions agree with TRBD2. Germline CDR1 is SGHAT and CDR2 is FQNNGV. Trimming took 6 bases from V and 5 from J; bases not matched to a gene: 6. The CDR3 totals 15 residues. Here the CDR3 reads CASSLAGVATGELFF. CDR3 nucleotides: TGTGCCAGCAGTCTAGCGGGAGTGGCGACCGGGGAGCTGTTTTTT.

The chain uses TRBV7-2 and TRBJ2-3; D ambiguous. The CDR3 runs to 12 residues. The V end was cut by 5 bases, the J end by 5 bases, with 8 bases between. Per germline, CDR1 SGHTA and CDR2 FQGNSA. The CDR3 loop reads CASSPSLDTQYF. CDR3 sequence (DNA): TGTGCCAGCAGCCCTTCACTAGATACGCAGTATTTT.

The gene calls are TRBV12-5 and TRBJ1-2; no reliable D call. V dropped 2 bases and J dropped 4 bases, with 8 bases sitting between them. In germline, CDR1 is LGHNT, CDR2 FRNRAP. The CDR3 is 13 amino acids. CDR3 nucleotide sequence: TGTGCTAGTGGTTTGCTCACGAGCTATGGCTACACCTTC. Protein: CASGLLTSYGYTF.

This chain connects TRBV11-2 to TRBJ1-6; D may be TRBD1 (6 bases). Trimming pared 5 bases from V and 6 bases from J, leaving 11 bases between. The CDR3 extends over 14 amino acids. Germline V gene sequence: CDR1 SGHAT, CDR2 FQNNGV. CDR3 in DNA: TGTGCCAGCAGCACCCGGGACACTAATTCACCCCTCCACTTT. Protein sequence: CASSTRDTNSPLHF.

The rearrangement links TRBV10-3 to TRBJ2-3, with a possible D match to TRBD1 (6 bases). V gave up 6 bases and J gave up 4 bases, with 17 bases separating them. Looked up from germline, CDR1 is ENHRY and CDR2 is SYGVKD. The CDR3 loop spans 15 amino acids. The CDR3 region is CAISVSQGSADTQYF. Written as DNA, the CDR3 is TGTGCCATCAGCGTGAGTCAGGGGTCAGCAGATACGCAGTATTTT.

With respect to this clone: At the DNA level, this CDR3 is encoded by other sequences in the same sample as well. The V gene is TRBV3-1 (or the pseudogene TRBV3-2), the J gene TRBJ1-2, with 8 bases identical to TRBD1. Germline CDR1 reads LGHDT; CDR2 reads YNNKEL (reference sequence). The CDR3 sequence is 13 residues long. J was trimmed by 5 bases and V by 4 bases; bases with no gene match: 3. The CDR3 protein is CASSPRQGYGYTF. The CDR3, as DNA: TGTGCCAGCAGCCCCAGACAGGGGTATGGCTACACCTTC.

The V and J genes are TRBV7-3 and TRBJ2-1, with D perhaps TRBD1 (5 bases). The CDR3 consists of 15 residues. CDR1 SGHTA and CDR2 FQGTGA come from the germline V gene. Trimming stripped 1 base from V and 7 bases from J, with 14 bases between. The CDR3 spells CASSLNIGVWNEQFF. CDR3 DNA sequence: TGTGCCAGCAGCTTAAATATAGGGGTGTGGAATGAGCAGTTCTTC. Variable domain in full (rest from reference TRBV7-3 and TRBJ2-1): GAGVSQTPSNKVTEKGKYVELRCDPISGHTALYWYRQSLGQGPEFLIYFQGTGAADDSGLPNDRFFAVRPEGSVSTLKIQRTERGDSAVYLCASSLNIGVWNEQFFGPGTRLTVL.

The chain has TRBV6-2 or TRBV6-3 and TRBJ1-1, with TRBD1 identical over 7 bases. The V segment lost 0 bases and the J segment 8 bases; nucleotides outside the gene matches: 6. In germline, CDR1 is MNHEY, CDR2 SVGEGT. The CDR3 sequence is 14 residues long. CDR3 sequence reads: CASSYSLTGAEAFF. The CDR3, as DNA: TGTGCCAGCAGTTACTCCCTAACAGGGGCCGAAGCTTTCTTT.

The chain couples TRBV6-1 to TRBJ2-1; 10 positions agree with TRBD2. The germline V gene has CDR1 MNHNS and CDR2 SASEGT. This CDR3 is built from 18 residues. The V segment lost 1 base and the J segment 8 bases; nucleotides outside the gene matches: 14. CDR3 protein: CASSEGSFSAGGQDEQFF. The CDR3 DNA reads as TGTGCCAGCAGTGAAGGTAGTTTCTCAGCGGGGGGGCAAGATGAGCAGTTCTTC.

The DNA for the CDR3 is TGTGCCAGTAGTCAAACGAGCGGGAGACTGAACGAGCAGTACTTC. Translated, it gives CASSQTSGRLNEQYF. This chain joins TRBV19 and TRBJ2-7; 8 bases are a match to TRBD2. V gave up 5 bases and J gave up 5 bases; unmatched junction bases: 11. The length of the CDR3 is 15 residues. In germline, CDR1 is LNHDA, CDR2 SQIVND (reference sequence). The full variable domain, in which reference TRBV19 and TRBJ2-7 provide the parts outside the CDR3, is DGGITQSPKYLFRKEGQNVTLSCEQNLNHDAMYWYRQDPGQGLRLIYYSQIVNDFQKGDIAEGYSVSREKKESFPLTVTSAQKNPTAFYLCASSQTSGRLNEQYFGPGTRLTVT.

The CDR3 DNA reads as TGTGCCAGCAGCCTTCTCCGGACAGGGGGGATCGGGGAGCTGTTTTTT. Translation gives CASSLLRTGGIGELFF. The V and J genes are TRBV3-1 (or the pseudogene TRBV3-2) and TRBJ2-2, with 10 bases fitting TRBD1. The germline V gene encodes CDR1 LGHDT and CDR2 YNNKEL (reference sequence). The CDR3 is 16 amino acids. V lost 4 bases to trimming and J lost 7 bases; unmatched junction nucleotides: 9.

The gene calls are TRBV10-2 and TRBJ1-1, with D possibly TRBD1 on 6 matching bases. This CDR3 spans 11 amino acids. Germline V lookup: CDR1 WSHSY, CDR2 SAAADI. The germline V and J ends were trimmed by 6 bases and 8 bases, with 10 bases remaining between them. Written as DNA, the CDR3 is TGCGCCAGCAGAGGGGGAAGAGAAGCTTTCTTT. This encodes CASRGGREAFF.

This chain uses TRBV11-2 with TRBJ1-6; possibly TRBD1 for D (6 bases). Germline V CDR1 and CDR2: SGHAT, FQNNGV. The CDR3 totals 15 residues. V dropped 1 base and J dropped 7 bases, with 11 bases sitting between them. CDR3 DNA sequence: TGTGCCAGCAGCTTAGCGAGGGGGGGGAATTCACCCCTCCACTTT. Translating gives CASSLARGGNSPLHF. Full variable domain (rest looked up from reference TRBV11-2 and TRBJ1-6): EAGVAQSPRYKIIEKRQSVAFWCNPISGHATLYWYQQILGQGPKLLIQFQNNGVVDDSQLPKDRFSAERLKGVDSTLKIQPAKLEDSAVYLCASSLARGGNSPLHFGNGTRLTVT.

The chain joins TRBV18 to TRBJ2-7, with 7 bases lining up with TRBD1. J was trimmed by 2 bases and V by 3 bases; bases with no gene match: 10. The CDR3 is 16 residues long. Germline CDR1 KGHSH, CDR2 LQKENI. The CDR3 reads CASSPFGWTGAYEQYF. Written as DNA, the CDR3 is TGTGCCAGCTCACCTTTTGGCTGGACAGGAGCCTACGAGCAGTACTTC.

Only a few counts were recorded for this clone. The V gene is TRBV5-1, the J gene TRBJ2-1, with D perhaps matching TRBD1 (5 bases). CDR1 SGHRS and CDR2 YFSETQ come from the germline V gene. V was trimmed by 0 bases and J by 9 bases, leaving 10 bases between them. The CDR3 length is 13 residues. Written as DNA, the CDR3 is TGCGCCAGCAGCTTGGCAGGGCCTGGTGAGCAGTTCTTC. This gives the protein CASSLAGPGEQFF.

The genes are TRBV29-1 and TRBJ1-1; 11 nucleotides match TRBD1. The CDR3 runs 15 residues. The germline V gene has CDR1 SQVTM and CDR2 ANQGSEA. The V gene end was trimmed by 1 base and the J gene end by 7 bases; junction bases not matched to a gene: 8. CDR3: CSVEAGQGVRVEAFF. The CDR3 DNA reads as TGCAGCGTTGAAGCGGGACAGGGGGTTAGGGTTGAAGCTTTCTTT.

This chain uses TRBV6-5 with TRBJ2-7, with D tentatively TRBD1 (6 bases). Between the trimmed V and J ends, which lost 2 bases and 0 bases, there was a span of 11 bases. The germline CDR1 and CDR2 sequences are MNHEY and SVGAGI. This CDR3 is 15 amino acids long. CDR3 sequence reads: CASSYTNRASYEQYF. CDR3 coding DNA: TGTGCCAGCAGTTACACAAACAGGGCCTCCTACGAGCAGTACTTC.

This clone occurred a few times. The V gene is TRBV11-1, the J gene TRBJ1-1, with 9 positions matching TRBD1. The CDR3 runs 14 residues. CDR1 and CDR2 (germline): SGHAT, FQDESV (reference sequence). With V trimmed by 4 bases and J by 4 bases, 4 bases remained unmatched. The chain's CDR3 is CASSSTGGITEAFF. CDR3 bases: TGTGCCAGCAGCTCTACAGGGGGCATCACTGAAGCTTTCTTT.

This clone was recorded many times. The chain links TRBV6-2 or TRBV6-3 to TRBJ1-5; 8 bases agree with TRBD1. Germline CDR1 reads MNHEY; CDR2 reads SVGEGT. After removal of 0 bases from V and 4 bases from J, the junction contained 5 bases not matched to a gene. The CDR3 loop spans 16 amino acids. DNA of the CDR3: TGTGCCAGCAGTTACTCCGGACAGGGAACGAATCAGCCCCAGCATTTT. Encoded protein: CASSYSGQGTNQPQHF.

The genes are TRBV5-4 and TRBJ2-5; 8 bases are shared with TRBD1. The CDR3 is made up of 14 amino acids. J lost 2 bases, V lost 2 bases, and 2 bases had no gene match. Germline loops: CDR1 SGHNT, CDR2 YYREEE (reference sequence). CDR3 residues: CASSLQGVQETQYF. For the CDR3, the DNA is TGTGCCAGCAGCTTACAGGGGGTACAAGAGACCCAGTACTTC.

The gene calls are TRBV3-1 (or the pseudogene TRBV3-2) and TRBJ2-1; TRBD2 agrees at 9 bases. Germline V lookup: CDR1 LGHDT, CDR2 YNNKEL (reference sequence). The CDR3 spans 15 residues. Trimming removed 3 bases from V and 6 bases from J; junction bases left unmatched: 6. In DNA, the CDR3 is TGTGCCAGCAGCCAGCGGGGGGGCCTCGGCAATGAGCAGTTCTTC. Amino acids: CASSQRGGLGNEQFF.

CDR3 nucleotide sequence: TGTGCCAGTAGTACCGGGACTAGAAGCACAGATACGCAGTATTTT. This translates into CASSTGTRSTDTQYF. This rearrangement joins TRBV19 to TRBJ2-3, with 8 nucleotides matching TRBD2. CDR1 and CDR2 (germline): LNHDA, SQIVND (reference sequence). The CDR3 is made up of 15 amino acids. Trimming cost V 4 bases and J 0 bases; bases outside gene matches: 3.